These 4 T cell receptor beta chains were sequenced from one sample in a study of regulatory T cells in long-lasting Graves disease. Construction of the TCR beta libraries employed iRepertoire HTBI primers in conjunction with Arm-PCR of CDR3 regions. TCRdb redid the calling of the multiplex PCR reads with MiXCR, one entry per CDR3 protein. Of about 470,000 distinct CDR3 sequences in the sample, around 21% were seen once. Documented time point: persistent/refractory GD, antithyroid drugs over 5 years with positive TRAb. RNA isolated from PBMCs was used to make the TCR library. The input for sequencing was peripheral blood mononuclear cells (PBMCs), taken when the disease was refractory, from a patient treated with antithyroid drugs. The receptors here all came from a female donor with Graves disease.

V and J are TRBV29-1 and TRBJ2-2; D is ambiguous. The CDR3 contains 13 residues. Trimming removed 4 bases at V and 1 base at J, with 7 bases between. Germline V gene sequence: CDR1 SQVTM, CDR2 ANQGSEA. The CDR3 region is CSVVDMNTGELFF. The CDR3 nucleotides are TGCAGCGTTGTTGACATGAACACCGGGGAGCTGTTTTTT.

This clonotype came up a few times. The J gene is TRBJ2-7, the V gene TRBV7-2; 7 nucleotides match TRBD2. The CDR3 is made up of 16 amino acids. V dropped 1 base and J dropped 4; count of bases not matched to a gene: 10. Germline V gene lookup returns CDR1 SGHTA and CDR2 FQGNSA. CDR3 residues: CASSLVSLASGYEQYF. CDR3 DNA sequence: TGTGCCAGCAGCTTAGTCTCGTTGGCTAGCGGTTACGAGCAGTACTTC.

This sequence joins TRBV6-1 and TRBJ1-1; 8 positions agree with TRBD1. J gave up 1 base and V 5 bases, and 9 bases lay outside the gene matches. This CDR3 has 16 residues. Germline V gene sequence: CDR1 MNHNS, CDR2 SASEGT. CDR3 in DNA: TGTGCCAGCAGTTACGGGGCAGGGGGCGCGAACACTGAAGCTTTCTTT. Amino acids: CASSYGAGGANTEAFF.

This clonotype was counted many times. This chain joins TRBV28 and TRBJ1-6; D is ambiguous. The CDR3 is 14 residues long. Deletions cut 5 bases from V and 12 bases from J, with 17 bases between. Germline V lookup: CDR1 MDHEN, CDR2 SYDVKM. CDR3 sequence (DNA): TGTGCCAGCAGTACGCCGGGCCAAAACCGACCCCTCCACTTT. Its translation: CASSTPGQNRPLHF.